This T cell receptor (beta chain) was sequenced in a study of T cell repertoires in cytomegalovirus infection. The overall study: Both CMV infection and a matching HLA type were indicated by public TCR beta signatures.

The sample holds a few counts of this clonotype. Its antigen is not identified. TCRdb recomputed calls from the reads with MiXCR, one row per CDR3 protein. The sample gives about 220,000 distinct CDR3 sequences, roughly two fifths of which show up once; roughly three fifths is in the top ten. This CDR3 spans 17 amino acids. V shed 5 bases, J shed 6 bases, and the junction held 12 bases outside the gene matches. The TCR comes from a human donor in good health (CMV status not recorded). Some clones in this sample may be carry-over from other donors' samples. Here the sequenced sample was CD8+ T cells from cultured PBMCs, taken from culture after CMV antigen stimulation. V usage is TRBV12-3 or TRBV12-4 and J usage is TRBJ2-2, with 10 bases identical to TRBD2. The CDR3 nucleotides read TGTGCCAGCAGTCCCCGTTTAAGCGGGAGGGGATCCGGGGAGCTGTTTTTT. It is translated as CASSPRLSGRGSGELFF.